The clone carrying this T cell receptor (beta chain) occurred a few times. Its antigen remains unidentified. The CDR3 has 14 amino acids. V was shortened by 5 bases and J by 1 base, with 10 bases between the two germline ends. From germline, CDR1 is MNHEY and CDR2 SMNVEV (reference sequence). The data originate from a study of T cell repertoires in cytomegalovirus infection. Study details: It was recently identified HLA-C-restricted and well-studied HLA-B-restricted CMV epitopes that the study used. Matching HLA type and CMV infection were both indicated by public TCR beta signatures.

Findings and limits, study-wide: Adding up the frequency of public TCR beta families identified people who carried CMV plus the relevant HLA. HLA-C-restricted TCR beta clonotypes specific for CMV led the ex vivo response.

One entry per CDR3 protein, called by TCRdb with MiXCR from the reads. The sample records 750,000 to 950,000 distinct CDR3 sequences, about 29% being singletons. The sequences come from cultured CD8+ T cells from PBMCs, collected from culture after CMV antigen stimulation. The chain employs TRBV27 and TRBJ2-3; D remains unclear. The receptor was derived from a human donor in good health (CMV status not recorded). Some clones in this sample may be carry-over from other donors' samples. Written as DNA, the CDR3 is TGTGCCAGCAGTCCCCGACCCGGCACAGATACGCAGTATTTT. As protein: CASSPRPGTDTQYF.